The 30 T cell receptor beta chains listed next were all sequenced from one sample in a study of T cell responses to AZD1222 COVID-19 vaccine. Assay: immunoSEQ multiplex PCR; the TCRdb copy retains only in-frame clones and omits some. The sample holds 130,000 to 150,000 clones; around 87% are singletons and the top ten take roughly 1.7%. The sequences come from peripheral blood, collected on day 0 of AZD1222 vaccination. The receptors were sampled from an adult in good health.

This chain connects TRBV30 to TRBJ1-2, with D uncertain. CDR1 and CDR2 (germline): GTSNPN, SVGIG (reference sequence). The ends were cut back, 0 bases at V and 6 bases at J, with 17 bases in the middle. CDR3 size: 15 residues. CDR3 DNA: TGTGCCTGGAGTGTAGGTGTGTTTGGGCCTCATGGCTACACCTTC. Translation: CAWSVGVFGPHGYTF.

The gene calls are TRBV28 and TRBJ2-7, with 12 bases identical to TRBD2. Trimming cost V 2 bases and J 3 bases; bases outside gene matches: 8. The CDR3 has 17 amino acids. Germline values: CDR1 MDHEN, CDR2 SYDVKM. The CDR3 region has the DNA TGTGCCAGCAGTTTAGTAGGACTAGCGGGACGGATCTACGAGCAGTACTTC. Amino acids: CASSLVGLAGRIYEQYF.

V usage is TRBV5-6 and J usage is TRBJ1-1; possibly TRBD1 for D (6 bases). The germline V gene has CDR1 SGHDT and CDR2 YYEEEE. The CDR3 runs to 15 residues. Trimming cost V 4 bases and J 2 bases, with 15 bases left between them. The CDR3: CASSNGQPHNTEAFF. The DNA of the CDR3 is TGTGCCAGCAGCAACGGACAGCCGCATAACACTGAAGCTTTCTTT.

The rearrangement uses TRBV6-1 and TRBJ1-1; unclear D gene. This CDR3 has 15 residues. Germline values: CDR1 MNHNS, CDR2 SASEGT. V gave up 3 bases and J gave up 0 bases, with 11 bases separating them. The CDR3 coding sequence is TGTGCCAGCAGTGATGGTTACACCTTGAACACTGAAGCTTTCTTT. Translated, it gives CASSDGYTLNTEAFF.

The gene calls are TRBV25-1 and TRBJ1-3; 9 bases match TRBD1. The CDR3 sequence is 15 residues long. Germline assignment: CDR1 MGHDK and CDR2 SYGVNS. V lost 8 bases and J lost 4; bases outside the gene matches: 9. In DNA, the CDR3 is TGTGCCAGCGCACGTCCCGGGACAGGGGGAAACACCATATATTTT. Its protein product is CASARPGTGGNTIYF. The variable domain in full, with the rest retrieved from reference TRBV25-1 and TRBJ1-3, is EADIYQTPRYLVIGTGKKITLECSQTMGHDKMYWYQQDPGMELHLIHYSYGVNSTEKGDLSSESTVSRIRTEHFPLTLESARPSHTSQYLCASARPGTGGNTIYFGEGSWLTVV.

The V and J genes are TRBV21-1 and TRBJ2-5. TRBV21-1 is an annotated pseudogene. CDR3 length: 13 amino acids. The CDR3 bases are TGTGCCAGCAGCCCAGAAGAGTGGGAGACCCAGTACTTC. Amino acid sequence: CASSPEEWETQYF.

The chain couples TRBV5-1 to TRBJ2-5; weak D call: TRBD2 (5 bases). Germline values: CDR1 SGHRS, CDR2 YFSETQ. CDR3 length: 16 residues. Trimming shortened V by 0 bases and J by 2 bases, and 14 bases separated the two germline ends. The CDR3 protein is CASSLGPSEGQETQYF. As DNA, the CDR3 is TGCGCCAGCAGCTTGGGTCCTAGTGAGGGACAAGAGACCCAGTACTTC. Looking up the rest from reference TRBV5-1 and TRBJ2-5 gives the full variable domain: KAGVTQTPRYLIKTRGQQVTLSCSPISGHRSVSWYQQTPGQGLQFLFEYFSETQRNKGNFPGRFSGRQFSNSRSEMNVSTLELGDSALYLCASSLGPSEGQETQYFGPGTRLLVL.

The genes are TRBV7-3 and TRBJ2-1; TRBD1 or TRBD2 may be the D gene (6 bases each). Germline lookup yields CDR1 SGHTA and CDR2 FQGTGA. This CDR3 has 14 residues. Trimming took 2 bases from V and 6 from J, leaving 11 bases between them. The CDR3 loop is CASSLGGGGNEQFF. DNA of the CDR3: TGTGCCAGCAGCTTAGGAGGAGGGGGCAATGAGCAGTTCTTC.

The chain couples TRBV5-1 to TRBJ1-2; 9 bases fit TRBD1. The CDR3 loop spans 14 amino acids. Per germline, CDR1 SGHRS and CDR2 YFSETQ. J was trimmed by 6 bases and V by 2 bases; bases with no gene match: 5. CDR3 coding DNA: TGCGCCAGCAGCTTCACTGGGACAGGGAATGGCTACACCTTC. Translated, it gives CASSFTGTGNGYTF.

The chain combines TRBV29-1 with TRBJ2-3; maybe TRBD1 (6 bases). Trimming took 6 bases from V and 2 from J, leaving 12 bases between them. Germline lookup yields CDR1 SQVTM and CDR2 ANQGSEA. CDR3 length: 13 residues. The CDR3 protein is CSVGTNPTDTQYF. CDR3 coding DNA: TGCAGCGTGGGGACAAACCCCACAGATACGCAGTATTTT.

This clone was found once. This rearrangement joins TRBV19 to TRBJ2-5, with no clear D. V shed 1 base and J shed 5 bases, with 8 bases lying between them. The CDR3 spans 13 residues. The germline V gene has CDR1 LNHDA and CDR2 SQIVND (reference sequence). The CDR3 DNA reads TGTGCCAGTAGTATAGGTCTGGGGGAGACCCAGTACTTC. Translating gives CASSIGLGETQYF.

The rearrangement uses TRBV18 and TRBJ1-1; TRBD1 might be the D (5 bases). The germline gives CDR1 KGHSH, CDR2 LQKENI. Trimming removed 3 bases at V and 6 bases at J, with 8 bases between. The CDR3 length is 12 residues. CDR3 residues: CASSPGGAEAFF. The CDR3 DNA reads TGTGCCAGCTCACCGGGGGGGGCTGAAGCTTTCTTT.

V is TRBV19 and J is TRBJ1-5, with 7 bases aligning to TRBD1. From germline, CDR1 is LNHDA and CDR2 SQIVND (reference sequence). This CDR3 has 14 residues. V was clipped by 8 bases and J by 2 bases; unmatched bases: 6. In DNA, the CDR3 is TGTGCCAGTTATGCCAGGGGGGGCAATCAGCCCCAGCATTTT. Translation gives CASYARGGNQPQHF.

The chain is built from TRBV10-1 and TRBJ2-7, with 9 bases matching TRBD1. The CDR3 has 16 residues. V was pared by 3 bases and J by 6 bases, with 12 bases of the junction left unmatched. Germline V gene sequence: CDR1 WNHNN, CDR2 SYGVQD (reference sequence). The CDR3 reads CASSEESGTGKSEQYF. The CDR3 region has the DNA TGCGCCAGCAGTGAAGAGTCTGGGACAGGGAAGAGCGAGCAGTACTTC.

The table lists this clone with a count of one. This chain links TRBV9 with TRBJ1-2; tentatively, D is TRBD1 (5 bases). V was trimmed by 0 bases and J by 5 bases, leaving 14 bases between them. Germline CDR1 and CDR2: SGDLS and YYNGEE. The CDR3 has 15 residues. In DNA, the CDR3 is TGTGCCAGCAGCGTAGGGCTAGGGGAACCATATGGCTACACCTTC. Protein: CASSVGLGEPYGYTF.

The CDR3 spells CASTPSQETQYF. The CDR3 coding sequence is TGTGCCAGCACCCCCAGCCAAGAGACCCAGTACTTC. V and J are TRBV6-2 or TRBV6-3 and TRBJ2-5; D gene ambiguous. Germline CDR1 and CDR2: MNHEY and SVGEGT. CDR3 length: 12 residues. Trimming stripped 7 bases from V and 1 base from J, with 7 bases between.

The chain links TRBV18 to TRBJ1-1; D is possibly TRBD1 (5 bases). Germline V gives CDR1 KGHSH, CDR2 LQKENI. The CDR3 has 13 amino acids. V was cut by 3 bases and J by 3 bases, with 8 bases left in between. The CDR3 loop reads CASSPLQDTEAFF. CDR3 coding DNA: TGTGCCAGCTCACCGCTACAGGACACTGAAGCTTTCTTT.

The chain carries TRBV5-1 and TRBJ2-1, with D perhaps matching TRBD2 (6 bases). Trimming shortened V by 0 bases and J by 8 bases, and 15 bases separated the two germline ends. CDR3 size: 15 residues. Per germline, CDR1 SGHRS and CDR2 YFSETQ. CDR3 sequence (DNA): TGCGCCAGCAGCTTGGCGGGAGTTGTCGGCGATGAGCAGTTCTTC. Amino acids: CASSLAGVVGDEQFF.

The chain uses TRBV3-1 (or the pseudogene TRBV3-2) and TRBJ2-7; the match to TRBD2 covers 8 bases. The germline V gene has CDR1 LGHDT and CDR2 YNNKEL (reference sequence). The ends lost 1 base at V and 4 bases at J; junction bases unmatched: 9. There are 16 residues in the CDR3. As DNA, the CDR3 is TGTGCCAGCAGCCAAGGGAGCGGGGGAGGCCCTTACGAGCAGTACTTC. It codes for CASSQGSGGGPYEQYF.

This sequence joins TRBV5-1 and TRBJ1-4, with D perhaps matching TRBD1 (6 bases). CDR3 length equals 16 residues. Germline V gene data show CDR1 as SGHRS and CDR2 as YFSETQ. The germline V and J ends were trimmed by 2 bases and 8 bases, with 19 bases remaining between them. As DNA, the CDR3 is TGCGCCAGCAGCTTAACAGGGCCTCCCTCTGGGGAAAAACTGTTTTTT. This translates into CASSLTGPPSGEKLFF.

This sequence joins TRBV2 and TRBJ2-4; 8 bases match TRBD1. The CDR3 has 17 amino acids. From germline, CDR1 is SNHLY and CDR2 FYNNEI. The junction had 9 bases not matched to a gene; V was cut back by 3 bases and J by 2 bases. The CDR3 protein is CASSEFRDRFSKNIQYF. The CDR3 nucleotides are TGTGCCAGCAGTGAGTTCAGGGACAGGTTTTCCAAAAACATTCAGTACTTC.

The CDR3 loop is CSADRTGGYTF. DNA of the CDR3: TGCAGCGCTGACAGGACTGGCGGCTACACCTTC. The chain couples TRBV20-1 to TRBJ1-2; the D gene is possibly TRBD1 (6 bases). The CDR3 is made up of 11 amino acids. Germline V gene sequence: CDR1 DFQATT, CDR2 SNEGSKA (reference sequence).

CDR3 region: CASSPQKVRGRIGMNTEAFF. The CDR3 DNA follows: TGTGCCAGCAGCCCGCAGAAGGTGAGGGGCCGGATAGGAATGAACACTGAAGCTTTCTTT. This chain links TRBV28 with TRBJ1-1; D may be TRBD1 (5 bases). The V gene's germline CDR1 is MDHEN and CDR2 SYDVKM. V lost 6 bases and J lost 0, with 29 bases in between. The CDR3 contains 20 residues. Drawing the rest from reference TRBV28 and TRBJ1-1, the complete variable domain is DVKVTQSSRYLVKRTGEKVFLECVQDMDHENMFWYRQDPGLGLRLIYFSYDVKMKEKGDIPEGYSVSREKKERFSLILESASTNQTSMYLCASSPQKVRGRIGMNTEAFFGQGTRLTVV.

This clone has just a few counts. The chain employs TRBV5-1 and TRBJ1-2; D is ambiguous. Trimming removed 0 bases at V and 8 bases at J, with 14 bases between. The CDR3 covers 14 residues. Per the germline V gene, CDR1 is SGHRS and CDR2 is YFSETQ. In nucleotides, the CDR3 is TGCGCCAGCAGCTTGGATCCCCAAGGAGGGGGCTACACCTTC. The encoded protein is CASSLDPQGGGYTF.

Only one count was recorded for this clone. The chain couples TRBV2 to TRBJ2-6; the D call may be TRBD1 or TRBD2 (7 bases each). This CDR3 spans 18 amino acids. Trimming left V 8 bases short and J 0 bases short, with 20 bases between. CDR1 is SNHLY, CDR2 FYNNEI, per germline. The CDR3 is CASLAGRGLSSGANVLTF. The CDR3, as DNA: TGTGCCAGCCTAGCAGGGAGGGGGCTTAGCTCTGGGGCCAACGTCCTGACTTTC.

This clone occurred once. This sequence joins TRBV5-5 and TRBJ2-5; 7 nucleotides match TRBD2. Germline V gene lookup returns CDR1 SGHKS and CDR2 YYEKEE (reference sequence). CDR3 length: 15 amino acids. Germline trimming cut 0 bases from V and 4 bases from J; bases unmatched to any gene: 6. The CDR3 loop reads CASSLVPGGLETQYF. The CDR3 DNA sequence: TGTGCCAGCAGCTTGGTACCGGGAGGCTTAGAGACCCAGTACTTC.

The genes are TRBV10-1 and TRBJ2-1; TRBD2 matches 7 bases. V trimming: 4 bases; J trimming: 6 bases; junction bases outside the gene matches: 6. The CDR3 spans 14 residues. The germline gives CDR1 WNHNN, CDR2 SYGVQD (reference sequence). CDR3 protein: CASSGLAAANEQFF. In DNA, the CDR3 is TGCGCCAGCAGTGGGCTAGCGGCCGCCAATGAGCAGTTCTTC.

This clone was recorded only once. The rearrangement uses TRBV12-3 or TRBV12-4 and TRBJ2-3; 7 bases agree with TRBD2. V lost 6 bases, J lost 6 bases, and 6 bases stayed unmatched. The CDR3 covers 13 residues. The CDR3 DNA sequence: TGTGCCAGCAGCCGACTAGCTGTGGATACGCAGTATTTT. Its protein product is CASSRLAVDTQYF.

This chain connects TRBV18 to TRBJ2-1, with 8 bases aligning to TRBD2. This CDR3 has 15 amino acids. The J segment lost 0 bases and the V segment lost 4 bases, leaving 2 bases of the junction unmatched. Looked up from germline, CDR1 is KGHSH and CDR2 is LQKENI. The CDR3 DNA is TGTGCCAGCTCACAAAGCGGGAGCTCCTACAATGAGCAGTTCTTC. Translated: CASSQSGSSYNEQFF.

This rearrangement joins TRBV5-1 to TRBJ2-7; D gene ambiguous. V was shortened by 2 bases and J by 2 bases, with 8 bases between the two germline ends. The CDR3 consists of 13 residues. Germline V gene data show CDR1 as SGHRS and CDR2 as YFSETQ. Here the CDR3 DNA reads TGCGCCAGCAGCTTCGACGGACCCTACGAGCAGTACTTC. Translation: CASSFDGPYEQYF.